This T cell receptor (beta chain) was retrieved from a study of cytomegalovirus exposure and HLA in healthy donors (TCRdb year 2017). A note on the overall study: An earlier analysis of approximately 640 of the donors reported about 290 Gb of sequence data and more than 90 million unique TCR beta sequences from approximately 180 million T cells. About 300 gigabases of sequencing data and around 90 million unique TCR sequences made up an early release that covered over 550 HLA-typed donors. Of the roughly 390 genotyped donors, about 84% fell in the genetic ancestry cluster associated with self-reported Caucasian donors. The study aimed to test whether cataloging public T cell receptors could reveal signatures of past pathogen exposure. The study profiled the T cell repertoires of hundreds of subjects by immunosequencing and related them to cytomegalovirus serostatus. Along with the approximately 700-subject first cohort, a separate validation cohort of over a hundred different subjects was used. To predict cytomegalovirus infection status, the study combined high-throughput TCR immunosequencing, statistical association of individual TCRs with disease status, and machine learning. To study patterns of TCR occurrence, a later analysis re-analyzed previously published TCR beta repertoires from 666 donors and added high-resolution HLA genotyping. Rather than using new phenotypic data, the later analysis identified candidate immune exposures from TCR beta sequences and from how often those sequences occurred across donors. In an earlier analysis of roughly 540 of the donors, high-throughput TCR beta sequencing was used to judge whether each TCR beta V gene segment behaved as functional or pseudogenic. Donor age, sex, ethnicity and CMV serostatus were collected together with the repertoire data. A later genetic analysis used genome-wide SNP genotypes for about 65% of the 666 donors, treating that subset as a discovery cohort. Every discovery cohort repertoire had been produced on one sequencing platform. Both class I and class II loci were covered by HLA typing, at four-digit resolution. Typing coverage differed by locus: A, B, C, DRB1 and DQB1 were typed in roughly 629-640 donors, DQA1 in about 550, DPA1 in around 580, and DPB1 in roughly 470. Roughly 5 DR-DQ haplotypes were handled as single units for association and clustering because linkage in the cohort was strong. Among roughly 400 genotyped donors of the cohort, an average of approximately 220,000 unique TCR beta nucleotide sequences was sequenced per donor, of which roughly 17% were non-productive. The paper's findings and limits, for the study overall: A total of 150 to 200 TCR beta chains were listed by the study as associated with cytomegalovirus. A later analysis found that HLA-associated TCR beta chains were more clonally expanded and had lower generation probabilities than equally common non-associated chains. Sequencing depth was assumed to be roughly uniform across donors in the presence/absence analyses, though that assumption may not hold. HLA typing was unavailable for some donors at each locus, so association tests used only the typed subset. The classifier was reported to diagnose cytomegalovirus status with high specificity and sensitivity in both the original and validation cohorts. Because counts were too low, seventeen rarely observed V segments, including chromosome 9 orphons, were excluded from the earlier analysis of fewer than 650 of the donors. A few of the identified cytomegalovirus-associated TCR beta chains were confirmed in vitro to be specific for cytomegalovirus antigens. A cluster of highly shared sequence variants was judged likely to be a technical artifact of the sequencing pipeline. CMV serostatus was the only immune exposure information available for the cohort. A further reported finding was that TCR beta sequences accurately predicted the HLA-A and HLA-B alleles for most subjects in the first cohort. According to a later genetic analysis, donors in an Asian-associated ancestry cluster had fewer N-insertions in productive TCRs than the roughly 670-donor mean. Most CMV-associated TCR beta chains appeared to be HLA-restricted in a later analysis, and the HLA associations seemed to be driven largely by CMV exposure. Some IMGT-functional V segments, including TRBV6-2 and TRBV6-3, could not be told apart with the 87-base-pair reads, so those segments were excluded. While some public TCRs were present in many individuals, most TCR sequences turned up only very rarely across donors. This cohort had only TCR beta chains sequenced, and the lack of alpha or paired-chain data limited which features could be detected. The authors suggested that the approach could potentially be generalized to other disease states and immunological phenotypes. A later analysis found that TCR association rates varied across HLA loci, with DRB1 alleles showing the most associated TCRs and HLA-C alleles the fewest. According to a later analysis, parvovirus B19, influenza, CMV and Epstein-Barr virus appeared linked to several top co-occurrence clusters. An earlier analysis of 587 of the donors showed that most TCR beta V segments appeared in productive rearrangements either about 87% or about 30% of the time, which broadly matched IMGT annotations. In a later genetic analysis, a missense DCLRE1C variant was associated with V-gene and J-gene trimming of TCR beta chains, and the association was replicated in an independent cohort. Specific HLA alleles were associated with over 15,000 TCR beta sequences at a false discovery rate of 0.05 in a later analysis. When HLA alleles, especially DR and DQ, strongly co-occurred, attributing TCR associations to individual alleles was difficult. Linkage disequilibrium might explain the correlated functional status among segregating V segments, but an unknown experimental factor could not be excluded.

At the junction V is shortened by 6 bases and J by 2 bases; bases outside the gene matches: 7. CDR1 and CDR2, looked up from the germline V gene, are KGHSH and LQKENI. Including the terminal cysteine and phenylalanine, the CDR3 comprises 15 residues. Only CDR3 DNA is held: 45 bases, read in frame from base 1. The cohort consisted of approximately 690 healthy bone marrow donors. At the time of sampling, every cohort member was nominally healthy, though immune exposures that went unrecorded were likely present. The donor was CMV seronegative and belonged to the group of 320 or so seronegative cohort members. A peripheral blood sample was provided by each donor, and peripheral blood mononuclear cells were used for TCR beta sequencing. The Qiagen DNeasy Blood Extraction Kit was used to extract genomic DNA from the blood cell samples. As concerns this clone: Its antigen is not yet known. Nothing much larger sits one base from this clone, and base qualities are not available.

The method behind the library was the immunoSEQ multiplex PCR assay. A mixture of 60 forward primers for TCR Vbeta segments and 13 reverse primers for TCR Jbeta segments was used in the multiplex PCR. The CDR3 region of rearranged TCR beta genes was amplified from genomic DNA by a multiplex PCR assay. Amplified TCR beta libraries were sequenced as 87-base-pair reads on the Illumina HiSeq System. Processing in the source paper ran as follows. Across the roughly 640 repertoires, a later analysis counted roughly 77 million unique TCR beta chains, approximately 12 million of which were shared by at least two donors. Raw reads were error-corrected and collapsed into unique sequences by a nearest-neighbor algorithm in which closely related sequences were merged to remove PCR and sequencing errors. To assign V, D and J gene segments, CDR3 sequences were aligned to IMGT reference sequences. For a sequence to be retained, a match of at least six nucleotides to both a V gene segment and a J gene segment was required. Rearrangements were called productive when the CDR3 lacked stop codons and stayed in frame with V and J; all others were non-productive. CDR3 was defined by IMGT convention, running from the second conserved V-encoded cysteine to the conserved J-encoded phenylalanine. Sequences without an unambiguous match to a single V gene segment were excluded from the earlier analysis of a few hundred of the donors. An earlier analysis of over 450 of the donors classified V segments as functional when productive rearrangements were above 56.7% and as segregating when the standard deviation between donors was above 5%. A statistical classification framework was developed to diagnose cytomegalovirus status using the catalog of TCR beta chain sequences. A later analysis assigned V and J genes by comparing TCR nucleotide sequences with IMGT/GENE-DB human TR gene sequences. In a later analysis, CDR3 sequences and most-parsimonious VDJ recombination scenarios were assigned using the TCRdist pipeline. A later analysis defined each TCR beta chain by its CDR3 amino acid sequence plus V-gene family, and excluded reads lacking a unique V-gene family. In a later analysis, fewer than 650 highly shared, low-generation-probability nucleotide sequences were removed to address suspected cross-contamination and a sequencing artifact. In a later analysis, a clonal expansion index for each public chain was calculated from normalized within-repertoire ranks of inferred template counts. Generation probabilities in a later analysis came from a VDJ recombination model fitted to out-of-frame rearrangements, and those results were checked against IGoR. In a later analysis, hypergeometric tests were used to score TCR-TCR, TCR-HLA and TCR-CMV co-occurrence, with a repertoire-size bias correction applied to TCR pairs. To estimate false discovery rates, a later analysis permuted the HLA or CMV assignments 20 times. A later analysis grouped co-occurring TCRs with DBSCAN, adding TCRdist sequence similarity when clustering within HLA-allele-positive subsets. Repertoires with fewer than 30,000 or more than 120,000 public chains, plus five repertoires with anomalous nucleotide sharing, were excluded from co-occurrence clustering. Sourced from immuneACCESS, this table was stored by TCRdb with only in-frame sequences that have V and J called. A share of the clones is absent; for the studies checked, an unresolved V gene accounts for under half, and the remainder has no known explanation. V, J and clone size are taken as reported in that table, and D and trimming were inferred from the DNA itself. The sample records 160,000 or so clones, almost 80% of which are singletons. Over 1.1% of the sample rests with the top ten.

This TCR derives from a male donor in good health and CMV-seronegative. Rearrangement joined TRBV18 to TRBJ2-3; a stretch of 8 junction bases matches TRBD2. The sample taken for sequencing was PBMCs. The DNA sequence is as follows: TGTGCCAGCTCTATGAGCGGGGGACACACAGATACGCAGTATTTT. Translated, this gives CASSMSGGHTDTQYF.